A selection of T cell receptor beta chains follows, all from one sample in a study of shared clonotypes between healthy human individuals. Assay used: immunoSEQ multiplex PCR; TCRdb lists only in-frame clones, some missing. The table records 2 million to 2.5 million clones, around 95% of them present only once. The source material was naive CD4+ T cells sorted from blood. The receptors come from a man aged 18 to 30 in good health. Each CDR3 is given without its conserved first and last residue.

J gene | V gene | CDR3 protein
TRBJ2-7 | TRBV4-3 | ASSQDSSGMPTYEQY
TRBJ1-1 | TRBV5-6 | ASSLFGQNTEAF
TRBJ2-7 | TRBV10-3 | AVVPELAGVQQY
TRBJ1-2 | TRBV5-6 | ASSEELLGNYGYT
TRBJ2-3 | TRBV5-8 | ASRARGAGPDTQY
TRBJ2-3 | TRBV6-1 | ASNYGWADTQY
TRBJ2-1 | TRBV5-1 | ASSFPGLGIAEQF
TRBJ2-3 | TRBV1 | TSSHAPGEHCTDTQY
TRBJ2-7 | TRBV7-9 | ASSLVGGASYEQY
TRBJ2-4 | TRBV2 | ASSDGGGSSGIQY
TRBJ1-6 | TRBV19 | ASSNRGSRSYNSPLH
TRBJ2-3 | TRBV6-5 | ASSRTNTDTQY
TRBJ1-5 | TRBV7-6 | ASAPQAGQPQH
TRBJ1-3 | TRBV30 | ACSHRGSRRFLSGNTIY
TRBJ1-5 | TRBV27 | ASSHDRVRPPQH
TRBJ2-7 | TRBV6-5 | ASSRMEGNYEQY
TRBJ2-3 | TRBV18 | ASSPFTGTGVSSDTQY
TRBJ2-2 | TRBV7-9 | ASSLDGTGELF
TRBJ1-1 | TRBV6-6 | ASSILGENTEAF
TRBJ2-5 | TRBV19 | ASSWGGLGQETQY
TRBJ2-1 | TRBV30 | AWNIGGDEQF
TRBJ2-7 | TRBV30 | AWSVLTGVY
TRBJ1-2 | TRBV30 | AWSVMMVYGYT
TRBJ1-1 | TRBV20-1 | SAKDTEAF
TRBJ1-2 | TRBV18 | ASSPQTAPGGYGYT
TRBJ1-2 | TRBV4-3 | ASSRDSYGYT
TRBJ2-5 | TRBV9 | ASSVESGGAWETQY
TRBJ2-7 | TRBV18 | ASSPGLAYEQY
TRBJ2-1 | TRBV7-2 | ASSFLGFEQF
TRBJ2-5 | TRBV9 | ASSVDNDQETQY
TRBJ2-5 | TRBV2 | ASKIAEPYQETQY
TRBJ1-2 | TRBV28 | ASSSDRIYGYT
TRBJ2-5 | TRBV6-5 | ASSRQGQETQY
TRBJ1-1 | TRBV29-1 | SVEGTDVNTEAF
TRBJ1-2 | TRBV7-3 | ASSLDPGSYGYT